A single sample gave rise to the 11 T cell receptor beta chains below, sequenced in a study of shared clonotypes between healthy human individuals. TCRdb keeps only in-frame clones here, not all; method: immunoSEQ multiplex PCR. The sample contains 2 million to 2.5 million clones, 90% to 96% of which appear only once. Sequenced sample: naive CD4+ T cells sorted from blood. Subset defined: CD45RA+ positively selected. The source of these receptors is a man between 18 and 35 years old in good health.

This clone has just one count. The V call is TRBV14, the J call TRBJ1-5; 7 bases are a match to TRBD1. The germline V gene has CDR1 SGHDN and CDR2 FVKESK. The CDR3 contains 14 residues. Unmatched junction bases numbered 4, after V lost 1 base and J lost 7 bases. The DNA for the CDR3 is TGTGCCAGCAGCCAAGCAGGGGGTAACCAGCCCCAGCATTTT. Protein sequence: CASSQAGGNQPQHF.

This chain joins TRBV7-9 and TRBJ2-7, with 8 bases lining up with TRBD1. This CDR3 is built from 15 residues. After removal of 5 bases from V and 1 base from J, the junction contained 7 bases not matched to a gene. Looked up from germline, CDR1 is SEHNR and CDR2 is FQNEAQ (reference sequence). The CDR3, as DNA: TGTGCCAGCAGCCGACCGGACAGGGAGTCCTACGAGCAGTACTTC. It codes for CASSRPDRESYEQYF. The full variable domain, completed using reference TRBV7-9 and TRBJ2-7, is DTGVSQNPRHKITKRGQNVTFRCDPISEHNRLYWYRQTLGQGPEFLTYFQNEAQLEKSRLLSDRFSAERPKGSFSTLEIQRTEQGDSAMYLCASSRPDRESYEQYFGPGTRLTVT.

CDR3 residues: CAIRGGITDTQYF. The CDR3 DNA sequence: TGTGCCATCAGAGGAGGCATCACAGATACGCAGTATTTT. The rearrangement uses TRBV10-3 and TRBJ2-3; possibly TRBD2 for D (5 bases). V lost 6 bases, J lost 2 bases, and 9 bases lay in between. The length of the CDR3 is 13 residues. From germline, CDR1 is ENHRY and CDR2 SYGVKD.

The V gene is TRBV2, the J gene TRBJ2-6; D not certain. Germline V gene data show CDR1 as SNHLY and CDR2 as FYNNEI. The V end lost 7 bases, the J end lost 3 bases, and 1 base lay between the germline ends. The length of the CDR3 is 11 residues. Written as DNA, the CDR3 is TGTGCCAGCATTGGGGCCAACGTCCTGACTTTC. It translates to CASIGANVLTF.

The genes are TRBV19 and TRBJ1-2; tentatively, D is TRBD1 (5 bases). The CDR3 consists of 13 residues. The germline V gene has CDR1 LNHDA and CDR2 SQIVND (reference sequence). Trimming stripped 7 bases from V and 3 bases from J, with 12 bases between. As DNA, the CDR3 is TGTGCCAGTAACCGGGAGGGGCACTATGGCTACACCTTC. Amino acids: CASNREGHYGYTF.

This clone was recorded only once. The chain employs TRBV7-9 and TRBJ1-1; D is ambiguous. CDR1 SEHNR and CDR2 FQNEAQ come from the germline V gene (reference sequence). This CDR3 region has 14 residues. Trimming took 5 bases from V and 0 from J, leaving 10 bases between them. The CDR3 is CASSPKTVNTEAFF. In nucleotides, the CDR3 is TGTGCCAGCAGCCCGAAGACGGTGAACACTGAAGCTTTCTTT.

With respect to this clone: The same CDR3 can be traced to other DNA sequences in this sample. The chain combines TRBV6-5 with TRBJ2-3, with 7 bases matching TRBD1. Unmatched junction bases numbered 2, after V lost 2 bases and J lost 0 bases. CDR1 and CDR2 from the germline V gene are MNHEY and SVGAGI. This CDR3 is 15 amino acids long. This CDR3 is CASSYRTGSTDTQYF. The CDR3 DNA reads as TGTGCCAGCAGTTACCGGACAGGAAGCACAGATACGCAGTATTTT.

CDR3: CASTPTTGYTEAFF. In DNA form, the CDR3 reads TGTGCCAGTACACCCACCACAGGGTACACTGAAGCTTTCTTT. The V gene is TRBV19, the J gene TRBJ1-1; D is perhaps TRBD1 (6 bases). The CDR3 runs to 14 residues. Trimming shortened V by 7 bases and J by 3 bases, and 15 bases separated the two germline ends. Germline loops: CDR1 LNHDA, CDR2 SQIVND (reference sequence).

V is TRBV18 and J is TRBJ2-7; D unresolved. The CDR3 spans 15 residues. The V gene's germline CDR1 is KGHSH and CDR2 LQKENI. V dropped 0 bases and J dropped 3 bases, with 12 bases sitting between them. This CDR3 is CASSPPSGFHYEQYF. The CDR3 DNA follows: TGTGCCAGCTCACCACCGTCAGGTTTCCACTACGAGCAGTACTTC.

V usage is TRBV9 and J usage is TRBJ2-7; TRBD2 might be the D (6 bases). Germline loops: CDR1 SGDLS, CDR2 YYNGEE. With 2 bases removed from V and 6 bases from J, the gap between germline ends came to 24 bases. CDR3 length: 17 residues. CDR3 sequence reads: CASSVHPGVGGVSEQYF. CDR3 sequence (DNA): TGTGCCAGCAGCGTCCACCCGGGGGTTGGGGGAGTGAGCGAGCAGTACTTC.

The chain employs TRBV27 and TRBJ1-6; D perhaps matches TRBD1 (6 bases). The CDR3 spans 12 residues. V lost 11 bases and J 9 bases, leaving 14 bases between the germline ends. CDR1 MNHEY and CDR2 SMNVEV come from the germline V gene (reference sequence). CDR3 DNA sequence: TGTGCCTCCCGAGGGGGGGTTTCACCCCTCCACTTT. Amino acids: CASRGGVSPLHF.